The 20 T cell receptor beta chains presented below share a single source sample, sequenced in a study of T cells in tumors after PD-1 blockade. The repertoire was sequenced with immunoSEQ multiplex PCR; TCRdb's copy has only in-frame clones and lacks some. Here the sample spans roughly 50,000 clones, around 85% being singletons. Sample: PBMCs, taken before anti-PD-1 treatment. The receptors shown here come from a human donor with basal cell carcinoma.

The rearrangement links TRBV5-6 to TRBJ2-1; 12 positions match TRBD2. The trim removed 4 bases at V and 4 bases at J, leaving 6 bases unmatched. This CDR3 contains 16 residues. Germline V gene sequence: CDR1 SGHDT, CDR2 YYEEEE. CDR3: CASSPPLAGGYNEQFF. CDR3 DNA sequence: TGTGCCAGCAGCCCCCCACTAGCGGGGGGATACAATGAGCAGTTCTTC.

This clone has just a few counts. The V call is TRBV5-4, the J call TRBJ1-5; D ambiguous. The CDR3 extends over 12 amino acids. In germline, CDR1 is SGHNT, CDR2 YYREEE (reference sequence). V was cut by 0 bases and J by 4 bases, with 2 bases left in between. CDR3 bases: TGTGCCAGCAGCTTGGGGAATCAGCCCCAGCATTTT. This codes for CASSLGNQPQHF.

This clone was recorded only once. The V call is TRBV29-1, the J call TRBJ2-7, with TRBD1 matching 7 bases. The CDR3 is 13 residues long. Trimming took 5 bases from V and 3 from J; bases not matched to a gene: 7. Germline V CDR1 and CDR2: SQVTM, ANQGSEA. The CDR3 region is CSVSAGTDYEQYF. The CDR3 nucleotides are TGCAGCGTTTCGGCCGGGACAGACTACGAGCAGTACTTC.

CDR3 sequence: CASSLSGPGQGIYEQFF. CDR3 sequence (DNA): TGTGCCAGCAGTTTATCGGGACCGGGACAGGGAATTTATGAGCAGTTCTTC. The V call is TRBV27, the J call TRBJ2-1, with TRBD1 identical over 9 bases. Trimming at V came to 0 bases and at J to 8 bases, leaving 11 bases not matched to a gene. There are 17 residues in the CDR3. CDR1 and CDR2 from the germline V gene are MNHEY and SMNVEV (reference sequence).

J is TRBJ1-1 and V is TRBV2; no firm D call. Trimming removed 6 bases at V and 7 bases at J, with 9 bases between. Germline CDR1 and CDR2: SNHLY and FYNNEI. The CDR3 extends over 11 amino acids. The CDR3 DNA follows: TGTGCCAGCAGAGGAGACGGTGAAGCTTTCTTT. It specifies CASRGDGEAFF.

This chain joins TRBV5-4 and TRBJ1-2, with TRBD1 matching 9 bases. The CDR3 length is 15 residues. The V gene end was trimmed by 4 bases and the J gene end by 1 base; junction bases not matched to a gene: 5. Germline CDR1 is SGHNT and CDR2 is YYREEE (reference sequence). The CDR3 reads CASSPPTGGNYGYTF. The CDR3 DNA follows: TGTGCCAGCAGCCCTCCGACAGGGGGTAACTATGGCTACACCTTC. Full variable domain (outside the CDR3, taken from reference TRBV5-4 and TRBJ1-2): ETGVTQSPTHLIKTRGQQVTLRCSSQSGHNTVSWYQQALGQGPQFIFQYYREEENGRGNFPPRFSGLQFPNYSSELNVNALELDDSALYLCASSPPTGGNYGYTFGSGTRLTVV.

The chain employs TRBV28 and TRBJ2-4; TRBD2 is a possible D gene (6 bases). Germline V gene lookup returns CDR1 MDHEN and CDR2 SYDVKM. V was clipped by 6 bases and J by 0 bases, with 18 bases between them. The CDR3 totals 17 residues. DNA for the CDR3: TGTGCCAGCAGCTACACTGCCGGGGGAGTAGCCAAAAACATTCAGTACTTC. This gives the protein CASSYTAGGVAKNIQYF.

There are a few counts of this clone. This CDR3 reads CASSLAQSRGYTF. In nucleotides, the CDR3 is TGTGCCAGCAGCTTGGCTCAATCCCGAGGCTACACCTTC. The chain has TRBV5-6 and TRBJ1-2; D is unresolved. The CDR3 is 13 residues long. Germline CDR1 is SGHDT and CDR2 is YYEEEE. The V gene lost 0 bases and the J gene lost 8 bases, with 11 bases spanning the gap.

As DNA, the CDR3 is TGTGCCAGTACCCCTTTCGGGTTTTGGGATCAGCCCCAGCATTTT. Amino acids: CASTPFGFWDQPQHF. The rearrangement links TRBV19 to TRBJ1-5, with D hard to call. Trimming took 7 bases from V and 5 from J, leaving 18 bases between them. CDR3 length equals 15 residues. CDR1 and CDR2 (germline): LNHDA, SQIVND (reference sequence).

The chain uses TRBV5-1 and TRBJ2-3, with TRBD2 as a possible D gene (5 bases). The germline V gene encodes CDR1 SGHRS and CDR2 YFSETQ. The CDR3 extends over 12 amino acids. The ends were cut back, 0 bases at V and 6 bases at J, with 5 bases in the middle. The CDR3 DNA reads TGCGCCAGCAGCTTGGGAGGGGATACGCAGTATTTT. Amino acid sequence: CASSLGGDTQYF.

This clone is a singleton in its sample. The rearrangement links TRBV10-1 to TRBJ1-5; D ambiguous. This CDR3 is built from 15 residues. Trimming removed 3 bases from V and 7 bases from J, with 16 bases in between. The germline V gene encodes CDR1 WNHNN and CDR2 SYGVQD (reference sequence). CDR3 DNA sequence: TGCGCCAGCAGTGAATCTAGGAAGTTTCGACAGCCCCAGCATTTT. This translates into CASSESRKFRQPQHF.

V gene TRBV5-1 combines with J gene TRBJ1-3; the D is unclear. Germline-derived CDR1 and CDR2 are SGHRS and YFSETQ. This CDR3 has 17 amino acids. V gave up 1 base and J gave up 1 base, with 15 bases separating them. CDR3 in amino acids: CASSLSGGLASGNTIYF. The CDR3 DNA reads TGCGCCAGCAGCTTGTCTGGCGGACTGGCTTCTGGAAACACCATATATTTT.

The V gene is TRBV24-1, the J gene TRBJ1-5, with D unresolved. CDR1 and CDR2 (germline): KGHDR, SFDVKD. The V end lost 0 bases, the J end lost 6 bases, and 14 bases lay between the germline ends. This CDR3 is built from 16 residues. The CDR3 is CATSDLRDGGGQPQHF. Here the CDR3 DNA reads TGTGCCACCAGTGATTTGCGGGATGGTGGAGGTCAGCCCCAGCATTTT.

The chain combines TRBV7-6 with TRBJ2-2, with a possible D match to TRBD1 (5 bases). The CDR3 has 16 amino acids. Trimming shortened V by 1 base and J by 6 bases, and 15 bases separated the two germline ends. CDR1 and CDR2 from the germline V gene are SGHVS and FNYEAQ. CDR3 in amino acids: CASSLGQLEGAGELFF. Here the CDR3 DNA reads TGTGCCAGCAGCTTAGGACAGTTGGAAGGGGCCGGGGAGCTGTTTTTT.

The J gene is TRBJ1-1, the V gene TRBV6-6; D may be TRBD1 (6 bases). Trimming took off 6 bases at V and 4 bases at J, with 15 bases between the two ends. The CDR3 runs to 14 residues. CDR1 and CDR2 from the germline V gene are MNHNY and SVGAGI (reference sequence). The CDR3 here is CASREQGAVTEAFF. The CDR3 DNA follows: TGTGCCAGCAGGGAACAGGGTGCGGTCACTGAAGCTTTCTTT.

This sequence joins TRBV6-6 and TRBJ2-5; 9 nucleotides match TRBD1. Germline trimming cut 6 bases from V and 3 bases from J; bases unmatched to any gene: 14. Germline loops: CDR1 MNHNY, CDR2 SVGAGI (reference sequence). CDR3 length: 17 amino acids. CDR3 region: CASSRGTGGAKEETQYF. The CDR3 coding sequence is TGTGCCAGCAGCCGAGGTACAGGGGGCGCCAAAGAAGAGACCCAGTACTTC.

The table lists this clone with a count of one. This chain joins TRBV7-2 and TRBJ2-5; unclear D gene. Trimming pared 4 bases from V and 7 bases from J, leaving 7 bases between. CDR1 and CDR2 from the germline V gene are SGHTA and FQGNSA. The CDR3 is made up of 11 amino acids. CDR3 nucleotide sequence: TGTGCCAGCAGCTCCTTCGGGACCCAGTACTTC. This encodes CASSSFGTQYF.

This chain connects TRBV11-3 to TRBJ2-5; perhaps TRBD2 as D (6 bases). V gave up 1 base and J gave up 1 base, with 10 bases separating them. The CDR3 is 15 residues long. The germline CDR1 and CDR2 sequences are SGHNT and YENEEA. DNA for the CDR3: TGTGCCAGCAGCTTAGGGGGGGACCGCCAAGAGACCCAGTACTTC. It codes for CASSLGGDRQETQYF.

Only a few counts were recorded for this clone. The J gene is TRBJ1-2, the V gene TRBV4-1; maybe TRBD1 (5 bases). Trimming cost V 4 bases and J 2 bases, with 14 bases left between them. CDR3 length: 15 residues. Germline CDR1 is MGHRA and CDR2 is YSYEKL. CDR3: CASSPGSWGNYGYTF. In nucleotides, the CDR3 is TGCGCCAGCAGCCCAGGTTCCTGGGGCAACTATGGCTACACCTTC.

The CDR3 DNA reads as TGTGCCAGCAGCTTACCGGGGGGCTACACAGATACGCAGTATTTT. This translates into CASSLPGGYTDTQYF. The chain is built from TRBV5-4 and TRBJ2-3; D may be TRBD2 (7 bases). The CDR3 is 15 amino acids. The V end was cut by 2 bases, the J end by 2 bases, with 12 bases between. Germline V gives CDR1 SGHNT, CDR2 YYREEE (reference sequence).